This T cell receptor beta chain emerged from a study of OX40 agonist ivuxolimab in advanced cancers. Study-level background: Patients achieving partial responses numbered three: one hepatocellular carcinoma case and two cutaneous melanoma cases.

CDR3 size: 8 residues. The germline V gene has CDR1 WSHSY and CDR2 SAAADI. Data came from immunoSEQ multiplex PCR; TCRdb stores just in-frame clones and leaves some out. Here the sample spans some 82,000 clones, roughly 90% being singletons. This material consisted of CD4+ or CD8+ T cells sorted from blood, taken in a trial of the OX40 agonist ivuxolimab. This clonotype originated in an adult with an advanced solid tumor such as melanoma, head and neck, liver or kidney cancer. The chain uses TRBV10-2 and TRBJ1-5; D is unclear. CDR3 sequence: CRDQPQHF. The CDR3 DNA sequence: TGCAGGGATCAGCCCCAGCATTTT.